Detailed here is one TCR beta chain. In its sample, this clonotype was seen many times. Its binding antigen is unknown. Base qualities are not recorded, but no much larger clone differs from it by a single base. Amplification of TCR beta CDR3 regions was carried out from RNA transcripts. The first round of RT-PCR for the TCR CDR3 was performed with the HTBI primer set and the Qiagen OneStep RT-PCR kit. Libraries were constructed in a second round of multiplex PCR, after which size selection and purification were performed. The libraries were sequenced on an Illumina HiSeq2000 using paired-end 100 bp reads. As for the authors' bioinformatics: SOAPnuke was used to process the raw data, throwing out any read that contained adapters or uncalled bases, had a mean Phred below 15, or lacked an exact constant-primer or identifier match. High-quality paired reads were merged with COPE v1.2.5, and unique nucleotide sequences were defined as clonotypes. MiTCR v1.1 was used to align clonotypes to the IMGT TRBV, TRBD and TRBJ reference segments. The analysis included only V-J combinations with a frequency above 0.0001, which together covered 99% to 99.2% of the repertoires. A TCS score was defined as the ratio of F50 (clonal expansion) to E x V (chaos), with BLOSUM62-based TCRdist applied between CDR3 peptides within each V-J. Welch's t-statistics and random forest reduced 450 to 600 V-J features to 10 to 15, which were used in a naive Bayes classifier (R e1071). TCRdb's own reprocessing of the public reads used fastp at Q25 and MiXCR and kept productive beta chains. Entries are consolidated by CDR3 protein sequence, retaining the most common genes and DNA. For this entry, the V and J calls and clone size follow TCRdb and not the study's own pipeline. This sample holds under 400,000 distinct CDR3 sequences; 15% to 20% were observed only once. The biggest ten clones account for roughly a sixth of the sample.

These data come from a study of T cells in Graves' hyperthyroidism and ophthalmopathy (dated by TCRdb to about 2019). Concerning the study at large: Peripheral blood was collected at initial diagnosis, before any treatment. TCR V-J signatures able to tell the groups apart were searched for in a discovery cohort of about a hundred patients, of whom more than 40 had Graves' ophthalmopathy and about 60 had stable Graves' hyperthyroidism. Prospective prediction of ophthalmopathy was tested in an independent validation cohort consisting of 18 hyperthyroidism patients and around 16 patients who later progressed to ophthalmopathy. The 75 to 100 discovery patients were divided at random into training and test sets in a 7:3 ratio. The study also compared thyroid tissue and blood T-cell repertoires from a handful of Graves' hyperthyroidism patients. After sampling, hyperthyroidism patients received methimazole starting at 30 mg daily, and ophthalmopathy patients received high-dose intravenous methylprednisolone. According to the paper, TCR Vbeta CDR3 sequencing was carried out on approximately 140 peripheral blood samples, which came from under 50 ophthalmopathy, 75 to 80 hyperthyroidism and some 17 progressor patients.

Broad study findings and their caveats: Most expanded thyroid clonotypes (frequency above 0.001) were also detected in blood, a finding suggesting that blood repertoires may reflect thyroid immune responses. Sample size was not statistically predetermined, and blinding of investigators to group allocation was not performed. In validation, the model predicted progression to ophthalmopathy a median of around six months before onset, with roughly 70% sensitivity and about 72% specificity. In cross-validation, a model built on a 13 V-J signature told ophthalmopathy apart from stable hyperthyroidism with less than 90% sensitivity and about 81% specificity, and in testing the same model reached 80%/75%.

Moderately to severely active disease, a Clinical Activity Score of at least 3, a NOSPECS grade of at least 4, and a duration under 3 months were present in ophthalmopathy patients. The study excluded patients with uncontrolled infections, other autoimmune diseases, pregnancy or lactation. Clinical symptoms, serum thyroxine and TRAb, thyroid ultrasound, and orbital computed tomography formed the basis for the diagnoses. PBMCs were separated from under 12 ml of fresh peripheral blood using Ficoll-Paque density gradient centrifugation. Total RNA was extracted with Trizol reagent, and quality was checked on an Agilent 2100 Bioanalyzer. This receptor was obtained from a woman in her thirties or forties with Graves' ophthalmopathy. Sample: blood.

CDR3 loop: CASSEQGRFGDTQYF. The nucleotides are TGTGCCAGCAGCGAACAGGGGAGGTTTGGGGATACGCAGTATTTT. Here the chain combines TRBV11-2 and TRBJ2-3, and the D gene may be TRBD1, 7 bases matching. The germline V gene yields SGHAT for CDR1 and FQNNGV for CDR2. V is shortened by 5 bases, J by 6 bases, and the region joining them spans 18 bases. From the cysteine through the phenylalanine, the CDR3 covers 15 amino acids. Only the CDR3 DNA is retained, 45 bases long and in frame from the first base.